This TCR beta chain was observed in a study of T cells expressing NK-cell markers (dated by TCRdb to about 2020). Turning to the overall study: About 8 donors provided sorted CD3+CD56+NKG2C+, CD3+CD56+NKG2C- and CD3+CD56-NKG2C+ T-cell subsets, whose TCR beta-chain repertoires were profiled. Of the eight sequenced donors, seven were found to be HCMV-seropositive and one was found to be HCMV-seronegative. Libraries were sequenced as 2 x 150 bp reads on Illumina HiSeq 2000/2500, MiSeq or NextSeq. All eight donors whose samples were sequenced were randomly selected healthy volunteers, three of them men and five women. General conclusions and limits of the study: Those dominant clonotypes were again the most abundant among CD3+CD56-NKG2C+ cells in a handful of donors, at roughly 28.3-60.1%. It remained unclear whether the expanded NKG2C-expressing T cell clones were specific for HCMV antigens. In over 5 donors, the dominant CD3+CD56+NKG2C+ clonotypes were among the top 10 CD8+ clonotypes and accounted for roughly 1.0-8% of CD8+ T cells.

To determine HCMV serostatus, a commercial ELISA kit was used to detect HCMV-specific IgG in serum. Ficoll density gradient centrifugation was used to isolate peripheral blood mononuclear cells from blood. The sequencer was an Illumina HiSeq 2000. TCR beta cDNA libraries were prepared using 5'RACE template switching, which introduced a universal primer site and unique molecular identifiers. cDNA synthesis was primed from the TCR beta constant segment, followed by two successive PCR amplification steps. Regarding the original processing steps: Reads were demultiplexed and grouped by UMI with MIGEC, and clonotypes were assembled and quantified with MiTCR. To exclude erroneous sequences, only TCR cDNA sequences supported by at least two reads were retained. Downstream repertoire analysis used the tcR package, and clonotypes were matched across fractions by CDR3 nucleotide sequence plus V segment. VDJmatch was used to annotate antigen specificity against VDJdb, with one amino acid substitution allowed in CDR3. Based on TCRdb reprocessing of the reads, there is one entry per CDR3 protein sequence, and DNA is missing. What appears here as the V and J calls and clone size reflects TCRdb's work, not the paper's. The sample's clone listing holds 350,000 to 500,000 distinct CDR3 sequences. The leading ten clones occupy approximately 6.8% of the sample.

Remarks on this clonotype: Its antigen remains undetermined.

The CDR3 runs 14 amino acids, cysteine and phenylalanine included. Only the protein sequence is given. The CDR1 and CDR2 encoded by the germline V gene are SGDLS and YYNGEE. The sequencing sample was made of blood T cells: a sorted CD56 or NKG2C T cell subset, CD4+ or CD8+ T cells, or bulk PBMC T cells (not recorded which). This TCR came from a woman between 18 and 70 years old in good health. The chain is made from TRBV9 and TRBJ1-2. The encoded CDR3 is CASSVGGGNYGYTF.